A selection of T cell receptor beta chains follows, all from one sample in a study of OX40 agonist ivuxolimab in advanced cancers. The repertoire was sequenced with immunoSEQ multiplex PCR; TCRdb's copy has only in-frame clones and lacks some. Among 60,000 to 75,000 clones, roughly 90% were seen once, and the ten largest hold about 5%. Sequencing used CD4+ or CD8+ T cells sorted from blood, obtained in a trial of the OX40 agonist ivuxolimab. The receptor set was obtained from an adult with an advanced solid tumor such as melanoma, head and neck, liver or kidney cancer. Both conserved end residues are trimmed from each CDR3. Each record gives: V gene, clone size, CDR3 length, CDR3 protein. Clone sizes are given selectively: once, few, many, or a class where the clone is expanded.

v_call: TRBV25-1; clone_size: .; cdr3_length: 14; cdr3_aa: ASSEYTGPGANVLT
v_call: TRBV10-3; clone_size: .; cdr3_length: 14; cdr3_aa: AINYGGLAGADTQY
v_call: TRBV7-6; clone_size: .; cdr3_length: 11; cdr3_aa: ASSLREGTEAF
v_call: TRBV12-5; clone_size: medium-sized; cdr3_length: 13; cdr3_aa: ASGPSGTGGIRAF
v_call: TRBV5-1; clone_size: once; cdr3_length: 14; cdr3_aa: ASSPATSGGADTQY
v_call: TRBV4-2; clone_size: .; cdr3_length: 14; cdr3_aa: ASSHALAGGTDTQY
v_call: TRBV11-3; clone_size: .; cdr3_length: 12; cdr3_aa: ASSLGAETGAAF
v_call: TRBV10-3; clone_size: once; cdr3_length: 9; cdr3_aa: AIKQSTEAF
v_call: TRBV5-6; clone_size: .; cdr3_length: 13; cdr3_aa: ASSQTGLTNEKLF
v_call: TRBV7-2; clone_size: .; cdr3_length: 14; cdr3_aa: ASSQRGVATNEKLF
v_call: TRBV5-1; clone_size: .; cdr3_length: 11; cdr3_aa: ASSRGTLNEQY
v_call: TRBV28; clone_size: .; cdr3_length: 12; cdr3_aa: ASSLRGTSYEQY
v_call: TRBV29-1; clone_size: .; cdr3_length: 12; cdr3_aa: SVETGRVSDTQY
v_call: TRBV28; clone_size: .; cdr3_length: 15; cdr3_aa: ASSQPLDSANTGELF
v_call: TRBV18; clone_size: few; cdr3_length: 17; cdr3_aa: ASSPPGSVAGGSRDTQY
v_call: TRBV27; clone_size: .; cdr3_length: 13; cdr3_aa: ASSLWLAGAAEQY
v_call: TRBV7-9; clone_size: .; cdr3_length: 11; cdr3_aa: ASSLPPGNEQF
v_call: TRBV7-3; clone_size: .; cdr3_length: 14; cdr3_aa: ASSLGGKGSKYEQY
v_call: TRBV11-2; clone_size: .; cdr3_length: 13; cdr3_aa: ASSLGTSTNYGYT
v_call: TRBV19; clone_size: .; cdr3_length: 11; cdr3_aa: ASSTGQNYGYT
v_call: TRBV14; clone_size: .; cdr3_length: 14; cdr3_aa: ASRRGAPGDTGELF
v_call: TRBV6-1; clone_size: .; cdr3_length: 12; cdr3_aa: ASTEGTVNQPQH
v_call: TRBV19; clone_size: .; cdr3_length: 12; cdr3_aa: ASSGQVSTGELF
v_call: TRBV9; clone_size: .; cdr3_length: 12; cdr3_aa: ASSVGGANTEAF
v_call: TRBV18; clone_size: .; cdr3_length: 17; cdr3_aa: ASSPSQWGPTGNTGELF
v_call: TRBV6-1; clone_size: once; cdr3_length: 12; cdr3_aa: ASSEGAGLDGYT
v_call: TRBV25-1; clone_size: .; cdr3_length: 14; cdr3_aa: ASTPGGAPGNTEAF
v_call: TRBV5-5; clone_size: .; cdr3_length: 11; cdr3_aa: ASSPGGWAEAF
v_call: TRBV19; clone_size: .; cdr3_length: 13; cdr3_aa: ASSTLTLLNTEAF
v_call: TRBV30; clone_size: .; cdr3_length: 11; cdr3_aa: AYAGTGGTEAF
v_call: TRBV7-2; clone_size: once; cdr3_length: 13; cdr3_aa: ASSYNPRTNEKLF
v_call: TRBV4-1; clone_size: .; cdr3_length: 11; cdr3_aa: ASSQEGQDSPF
v_call: TRBV9; clone_size: .; cdr3_length: 12; cdr3_aa: ASSPLMTYNEQF
v_call: TRBV19; clone_size: .; cdr3_length: 12; cdr3_aa: ASSMGGLTDTQY
v_call: TRBV7-3; clone_size: .; cdr3_length: 11; cdr3_aa: ASSSNPTGELF
v_call: TRBV19; clone_size: .; cdr3_length: 11; cdr3_aa: ASKIGGVYGYT
v_call: TRBV19; clone_size: .; cdr3_length: 14; cdr3_aa: ASSLLAGGNTGELF
v_call: TRBV28; clone_size: .; cdr3_length: 12; cdr3_aa: ASSGTVNTGELF
v_call: TRBV19; clone_size: .; cdr3_length: 14; cdr3_aa: ASSPQVGGGQETQY
v_call: TRBV7-9; clone_size: .; cdr3_length: 14; cdr3_aa: ASSPRGLPSGNEQF
v_call: TRBV18; clone_size: .; cdr3_length: 13; cdr3_aa: ASSPAGLHSYEQY
v_call: TRBV2; clone_size: .; cdr3_length: 10; cdr3_aa: ASSTSGGEQF
v_call: TRBV25-1; clone_size: .; cdr3_length: 12; cdr3_aa: ASSDDSYGETQY
v_call: TRBV5-1; clone_size: few; cdr3_length: 12; cdr3_aa: ASRIGVVSDEAF
v_call: TRBV19; clone_size: few; cdr3_length: 14; cdr3_aa: ASSPPGTGVVTEAF
v_call: TRBV29-1; clone_size: .; cdr3_length: 10; cdr3_aa: SVEDGGHTIY
v_call: TRBV5-1; clone_size: .; cdr3_length: 13; cdr3_aa: ASKSSSGGSDTQY
v_call: TRBV5-1; clone_size: .; cdr3_length: 17; cdr3_aa: ASSLAIVGAQLSGNTIY
v_call: TRBV11-2; clone_size: .; cdr3_length: 14; cdr3_aa: ASSFLGTGVQETQY
v_call: TRBV7-9; clone_size: .; cdr3_length: 13; cdr3_aa: ASSLATGAPYEQY
v_call: TRBV19; clone_size: few; cdr3_length: 12; cdr3_aa: ASSITGGNQPQH
v_call: TRBV11-3; clone_size: .; cdr3_length: 10; cdr3_aa: ASSSSANEQF
v_call: TRBV25-1; clone_size: .; cdr3_length: 13; cdr3_aa: ASSMTSGGVETQY
v_call: TRBV5-6; clone_size: .; cdr3_length: 13; cdr3_aa: ASSSGRVGNTEAF
v_call: TRBV19; clone_size: .; cdr3_length: 19; cdr3_aa: ASTRELGRGPGRSGANVLT